These T cell receptor beta chains were read from a single sample in a study of shared clonotypes between healthy human individuals. The protocol was immunoSEQ multiplex PCR, while the TCRdb copy is restricted to in-frame clones and leaves out a portion. The sample gives about 1 million clones, 75% to 85% of which show up once; more than 0.5% is in the top ten. Sequencing used memory CD4+ T cells from PBMCs. The source is a man aged 18 to 29 in good health. Some clones in this sample may be carry-over from other donors' samples. CDR3s include the opening cysteine and the closing phenylalanine or tryptophan. A D gene is named only where the DNA matches it firmly. Clone sizes are given selectively: once, few, many, or a class where the clone is expanded.

d_call j_call v_call clone_size cdr3_nt cdr3_aa
TRBD1 TRBJ2-7 TRBV27 - TGTGCCAGCAGCCTCGAGGGGGCGCGCTCCTACGAGCAGTACTTC CASSLEGARSYEQYF
- TRBJ1-3 TRBV6-5 - TGTGCCAGCAGGGGTGGTGTCGACACCATATATTTT CASRGGVDTIYF
TRBD1 TRBJ1-2 TRBV7-8 - TGTGCCAGCAGCCGGACAGGGAGTTCCTATGGCTACACCTTC CASSRTGSSYGYTF
- TRBJ2-5 TRBV7-9 - TGTGCCAGCAGCTTAGAAGCTCCTAAGACCCAGTACTTC CASSLEAPKTQYF
- TRBJ1-4 TRBV9 few TGTGCCAGCAGCGCCGGCGTGGGAGGGAATGAAAAACTGTTTTTT CASSAGVGGNEKLFF
- TRBJ1-1 TRBV27 - TGTGCCAGCAGTTTCCAGGGGTCGGCGAACACTGAAGCTTTCTTT CASSFQGSANTEAFF
- TRBJ2-7 TRBV7-9 - TGTGCCAGCAGCCAGGGGGGAAAGGACAGCACCTTC CASSQGGKDSTF
- TRBJ2-2 TRBV15 - TGTGCCACCAGCAGCTCAGGGACTTACACCGGGGAGCTGTTTTTT CATSSSGTYTGELFF
TRBD2 TRBJ2-1 TRBV6-6 - TGTGCCAGCAACCGGGTAGCGGGAAACAATGAGCAGTTCTTC CASNRVAGNNEQFF
TRBD1 TRBJ1-2 TRBV6-5 - TGTGCCAGCAGTTACGACCGACAGGGGTATGGCTACACCTTC CASSYDRQGYGYTF
TRBD1 TRBJ2-7 TRBV28 - TGTGCCAGCACACTAGGGGGACAGGGGGCCTACGAGCAGTACTTC CASTLGGQGAYEQYF
- TRBJ1-4 TRBV4-2 - TGTGCCAGCAGCCAAGTATTCAGTGCAACTAATGAAAAACTGTTTTTT CASSQVFSATNEKLFF
- TRBJ2-3 TRBV7-9 few TGTGCCAGCAGCCTCCGTCTCCGCCAAAGGACCCCAGATACGCAGTATTTT CASSLRLRQRTPDTQYF
- TRBJ1-5 TRBV10-2 few TGCGCCAGCAGTGCACAGGCCCCAAATCAGCCCCAGCATTTT CASSAQAPNQPQHF
- TRBJ1-5 TRBV28 - TGTGCCAGCACCCTAACCCCCCCCCTCAATCAGCCCCAGCATTTT CASTLTPPLNQPQHF
- TRBJ1-2 TRBV28 - TGTGCCAGCAGTTTTAGCGGTGGGCCAAACTATGGCTACACCTTC CASSFSGGPNYGYTF
TRBD2 TRBJ2-2 TRBV9 - TGTGCCAGCAGCGTCGGGACTAGCGGGAGTTGGACCGGGGAGCTGTTTTTT CASSVGTSGSWTGELFF
- TRBJ2-1 TRBV14 - TGTGCCAGCAGCCCCGGTATCGATGAGCAGTTCTTC CASSPGIDEQFF